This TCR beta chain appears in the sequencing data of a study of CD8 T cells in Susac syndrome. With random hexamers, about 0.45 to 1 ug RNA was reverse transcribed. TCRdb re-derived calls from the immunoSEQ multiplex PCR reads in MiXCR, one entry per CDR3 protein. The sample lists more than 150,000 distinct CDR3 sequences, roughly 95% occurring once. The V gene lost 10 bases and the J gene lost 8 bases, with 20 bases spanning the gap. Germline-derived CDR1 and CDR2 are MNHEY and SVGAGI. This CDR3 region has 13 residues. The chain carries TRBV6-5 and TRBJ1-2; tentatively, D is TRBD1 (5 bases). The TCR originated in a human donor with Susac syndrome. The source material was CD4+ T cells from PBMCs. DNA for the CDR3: TGTGCCATCCGACGGGACCTACTAGGAGGCTACACCTTC. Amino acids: CAIRRDLLGGYTF.